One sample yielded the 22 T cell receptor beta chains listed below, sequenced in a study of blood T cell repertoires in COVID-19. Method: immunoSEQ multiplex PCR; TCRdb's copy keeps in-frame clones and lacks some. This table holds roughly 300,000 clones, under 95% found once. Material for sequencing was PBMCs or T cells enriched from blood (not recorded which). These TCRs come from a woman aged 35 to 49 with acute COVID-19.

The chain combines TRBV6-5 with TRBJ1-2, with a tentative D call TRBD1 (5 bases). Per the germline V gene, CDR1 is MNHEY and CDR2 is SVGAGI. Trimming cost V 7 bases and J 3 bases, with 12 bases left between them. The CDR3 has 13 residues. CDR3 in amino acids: CASTRQQDYGYTF. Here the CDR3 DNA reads TGTGCCAGCACTCGACAGCAAGACTATGGCTACACCTTC.

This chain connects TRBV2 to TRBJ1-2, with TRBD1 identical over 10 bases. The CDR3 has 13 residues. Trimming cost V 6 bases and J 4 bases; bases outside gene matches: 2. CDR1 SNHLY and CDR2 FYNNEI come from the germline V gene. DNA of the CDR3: TGTGCCAGCAGCGGGACAGGGGTCTATGGCTACACCTTC. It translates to CASSGTGVYGYTF.

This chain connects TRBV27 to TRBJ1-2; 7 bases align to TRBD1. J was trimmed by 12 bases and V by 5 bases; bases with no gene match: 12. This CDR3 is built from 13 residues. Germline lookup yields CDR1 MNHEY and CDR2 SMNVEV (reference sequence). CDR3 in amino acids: CASSTRTGYVHTF. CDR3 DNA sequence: TGTGCCAGCAGTACACGGACAGGTTATGTTCACACCTTC.

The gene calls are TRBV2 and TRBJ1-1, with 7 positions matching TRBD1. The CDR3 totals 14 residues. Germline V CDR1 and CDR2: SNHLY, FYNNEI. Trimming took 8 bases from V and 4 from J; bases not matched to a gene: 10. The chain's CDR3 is CASRPKSGGTEAFF. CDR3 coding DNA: TGTGCCAGCCGCCCTAAGTCAGGGGGCACTGAAGCTTTCTTT.

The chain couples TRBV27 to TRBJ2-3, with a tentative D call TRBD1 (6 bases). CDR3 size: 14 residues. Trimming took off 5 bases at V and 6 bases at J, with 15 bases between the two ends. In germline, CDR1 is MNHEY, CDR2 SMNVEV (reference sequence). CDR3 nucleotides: TGTGCCAGCAGTAGGGAAAGGGGGTCGGATACGCAGTATTTT. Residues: CASSRERGSDTQYF.

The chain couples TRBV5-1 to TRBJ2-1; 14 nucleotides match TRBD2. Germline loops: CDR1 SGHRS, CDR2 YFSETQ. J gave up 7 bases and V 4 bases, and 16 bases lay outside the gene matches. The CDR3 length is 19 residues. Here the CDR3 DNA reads TGCGCCAGCAGCCGAAGTCCCGGGACTAGCGGGAGTCTGAAGAATGAGCAGTTCTTC. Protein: CASSRSPGTSGSLKNEQFF.

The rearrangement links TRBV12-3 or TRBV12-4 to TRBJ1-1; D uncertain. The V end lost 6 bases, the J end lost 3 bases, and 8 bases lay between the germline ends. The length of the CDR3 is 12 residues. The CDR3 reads CASRNSHTEAFF. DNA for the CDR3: TGTGCCAGCAGAAACAGCCACACTGAAGCTTTCTTT.

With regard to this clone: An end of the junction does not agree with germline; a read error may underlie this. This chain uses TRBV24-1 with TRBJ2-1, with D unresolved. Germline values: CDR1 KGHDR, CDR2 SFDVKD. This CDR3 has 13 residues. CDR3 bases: TGTGCCACCACGGGTGGCTCCTCCAATGAGCAGTTCTTC. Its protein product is CATTGGSSNEQFF.

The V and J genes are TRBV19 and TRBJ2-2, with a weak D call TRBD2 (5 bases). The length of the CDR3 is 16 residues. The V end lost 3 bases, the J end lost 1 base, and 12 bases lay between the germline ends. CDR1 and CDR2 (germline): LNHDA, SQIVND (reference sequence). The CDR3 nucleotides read TGTGCCAGTAGTATGAGAGGGCTAGAGAACACCGGGGAGCTGTTTTTT. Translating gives CASSMRGLENTGELFF.

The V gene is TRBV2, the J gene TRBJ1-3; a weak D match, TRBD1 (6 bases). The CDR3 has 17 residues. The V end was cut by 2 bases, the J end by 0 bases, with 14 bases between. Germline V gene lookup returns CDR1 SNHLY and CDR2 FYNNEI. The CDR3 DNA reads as TGTGCCAGCAGTGAACAGGACAGCCGGAGCTCTGGAAACACCATATATTTT. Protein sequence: CASSEQDSRSSGNTIYF.

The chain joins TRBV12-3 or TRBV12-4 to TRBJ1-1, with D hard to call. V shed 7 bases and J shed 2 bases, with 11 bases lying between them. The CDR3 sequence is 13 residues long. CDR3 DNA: TGTGCCAGCACCCTGACAACAAACACTGAAGCTTTCTTT. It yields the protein CASTLTTNTEAFF.

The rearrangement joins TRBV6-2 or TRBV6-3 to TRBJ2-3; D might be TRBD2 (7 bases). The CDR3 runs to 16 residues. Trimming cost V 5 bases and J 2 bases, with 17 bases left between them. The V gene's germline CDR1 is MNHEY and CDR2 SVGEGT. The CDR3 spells CASSRGASGTTDTQYF. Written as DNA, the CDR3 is TGTGCCAGCAGTCGGGGGGCTAGCGGTACCACAGATACGCAGTATTTT.

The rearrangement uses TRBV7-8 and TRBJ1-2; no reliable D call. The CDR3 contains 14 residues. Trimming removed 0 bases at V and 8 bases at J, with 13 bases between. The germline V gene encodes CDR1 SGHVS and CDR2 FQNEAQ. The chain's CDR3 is CASSLAAPAGGYTF. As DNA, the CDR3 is TGTGCCAGCAGCTTAGCTGCCCCCGCGGGGGGCTACACCTTC.

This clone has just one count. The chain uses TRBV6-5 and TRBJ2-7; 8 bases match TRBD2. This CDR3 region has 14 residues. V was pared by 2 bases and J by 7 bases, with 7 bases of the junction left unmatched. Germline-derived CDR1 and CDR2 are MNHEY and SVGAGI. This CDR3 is CASSYKREIWEQYF. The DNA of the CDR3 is TGTGCCAGCAGTTACAAGCGGGAGATATGGGAGCAGTACTTC.

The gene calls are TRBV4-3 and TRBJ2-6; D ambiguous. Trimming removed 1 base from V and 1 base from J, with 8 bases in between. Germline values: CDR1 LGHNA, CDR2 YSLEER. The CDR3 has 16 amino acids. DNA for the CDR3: TGCGCCAGCAGCCAAGGCGCGATATCTGGGGCCAACGTCCTGACTTTC. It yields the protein CASSQGAISGANVLTF.

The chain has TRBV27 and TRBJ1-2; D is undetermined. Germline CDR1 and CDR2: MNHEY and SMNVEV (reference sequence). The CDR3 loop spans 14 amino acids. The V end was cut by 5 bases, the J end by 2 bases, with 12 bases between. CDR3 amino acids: CASSDSGRNYGYTF. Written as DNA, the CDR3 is TGTGCCAGCAGTGACTCGGGGAGGAACTATGGCTACACCTTC.

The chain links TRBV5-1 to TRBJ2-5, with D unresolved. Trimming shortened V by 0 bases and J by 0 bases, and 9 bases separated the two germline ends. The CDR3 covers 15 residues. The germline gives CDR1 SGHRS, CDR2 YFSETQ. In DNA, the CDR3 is TGCGCCAGCAGCTTGGTAGTTGGTAACCAAGAGACCCAGTACTTC. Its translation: CASSLVVGNQETQYF.

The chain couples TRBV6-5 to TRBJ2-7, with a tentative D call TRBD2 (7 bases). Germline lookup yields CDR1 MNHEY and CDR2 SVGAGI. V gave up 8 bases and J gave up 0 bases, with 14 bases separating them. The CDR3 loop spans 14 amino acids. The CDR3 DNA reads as TGTGCCAGCGCACGGGGGGCGGGCTCCTACGAGCAGTACTTC. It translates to CASARGAGSYEQYF.

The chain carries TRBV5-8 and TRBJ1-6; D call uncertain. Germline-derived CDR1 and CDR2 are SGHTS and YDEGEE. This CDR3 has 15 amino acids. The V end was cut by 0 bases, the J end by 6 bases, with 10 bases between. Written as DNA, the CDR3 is TGTGCCAGCAGCTTGGTCGTCCGGGGTAATTCACCCCTCCACTTT. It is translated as CASSLVVRGNSPLHF.

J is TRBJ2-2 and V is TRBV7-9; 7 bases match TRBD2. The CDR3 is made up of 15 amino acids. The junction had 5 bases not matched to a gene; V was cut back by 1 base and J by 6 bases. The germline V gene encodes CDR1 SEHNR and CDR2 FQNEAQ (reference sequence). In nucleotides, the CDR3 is TGTGCCAGCAGCTTAGGGCGGGAGAGAGCCGGGGAGCTGTTTTTT. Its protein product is CASSLGRERAGELFF. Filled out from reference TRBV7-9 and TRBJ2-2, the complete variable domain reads DTGVSQNPRHKITKRGQNVTFRCDPISEHNRLYWYRQTLGQGPEFLTYFQNEAQLEKSRLLSDRFSAERPKGSFSTLEIQRTEQGDSAMYLCASSLGRERAGELFFGEGSRLTVL.

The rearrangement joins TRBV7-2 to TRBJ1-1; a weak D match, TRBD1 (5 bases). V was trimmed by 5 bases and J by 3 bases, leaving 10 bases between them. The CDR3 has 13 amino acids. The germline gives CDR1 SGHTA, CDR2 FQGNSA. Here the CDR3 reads CASSPGWDTEAFF. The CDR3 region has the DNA TGTGCCAGCAGCCCAGGGTGGGACACTGAAGCTTTCTTT.

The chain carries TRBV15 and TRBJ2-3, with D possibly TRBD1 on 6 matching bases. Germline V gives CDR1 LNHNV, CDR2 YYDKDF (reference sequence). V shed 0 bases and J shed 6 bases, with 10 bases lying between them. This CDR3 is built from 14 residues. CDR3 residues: CATSRDRGGDTQYF. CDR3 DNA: TGTGCCACCAGCAGAGACAGGGGCGGGGATACGCAGTATTTT. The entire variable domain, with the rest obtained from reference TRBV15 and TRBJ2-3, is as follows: DAMVIQNPRYQVTQFGKPVTLSCSQTLNHNVMYWYQQKSSQAPKLLFHYYDKDFNNEADTPDNFQSRRPNTSFCFLDIRSPGLGDTAMYLCATSRDRGGDTQYFGPGTRLTVL.